Shown below are 11 T cell receptor beta chains from a single sample sequenced in a study of shared clonotypes between healthy human individuals. The table came from immunoSEQ multiplex PCR; TCRdb's copy has only in-frame clones and leaves some out. Of millions of clones in the sample, 85% to 95% were seen once. Only CD45RO-negative cells positively selected for CCR7 counted as naive CD8 cells, so terminally differentiated effector memory CD45RA+ cells were excluded. Sequencing input: naive CD8+ T cells sorted from blood. The receptors derive from a man aged 18 to 35 in good health.

About this clone itself: The sample has other DNA sequences that encode this CDR3 too. This rearrangement joins TRBV9 to TRBJ2-7, with 11 bases identical to TRBD2. Looked up from germline, CDR1 is SGDLS and CDR2 is YYNGEE. This CDR3 is 15 amino acids long. V lost 0 bases, J lost 3 bases, and 2 bases stayed unmatched. The CDR3 protein is CASSVGTSGYYEQYF. The DNA for the CDR3 is TGTGCCAGCAGCGTAGGGACTAGCGGGTACTACGAGCAGTACTTC. Full variable domain (missing parts from reference TRBV9 and TRBJ2-7): DSGVTQTPKHLITATGQRVTLRCSPRSGDLSVYWYQQSLDQGLQFLIQYYNGEERAKGNILERFSAQQFPDLHSELNLSSLELGDSALYFCASSVGTSGYYEQYFGPGTRLTVT.

The chain couples TRBV6-5 to TRBJ1-1; unclear D gene. Trimming cost V 4 bases and J 6 bases, with 18 bases left between them. CDR3 length: 15 residues. CDR1 is MNHEY, CDR2 SVGAGI, per germline. The CDR3 loop reads CASSSVRFGNAEAFF. In DNA, the CDR3 is TGTGCCAGCAGTTCCGTACGATTTGGAAACGCTGAAGCTTTCTTT.

The gene calls are TRBV13 and TRBJ2-7; D is perhaps TRBD1 or TRBD2 (6 bases each). The CDR3 is made up of 16 amino acids. Germline values: CDR1 PRHDT, CDR2 FYEKMQ (reference sequence). V lost 0 bases and J lost 5, with 17 bases in between. CDR3: CASSLGRFEGGNEQYF. The CDR3 bases are TGTGCCAGCAGCTTAGGCCGTTTCGAGGGGGGTAACGAGCAGTACTTC.

This rearrangement joins TRBV6-1 to TRBJ2-5; D might be TRBD1 or TRBD2, each matching 6 bases. V lost 6 bases and J lost 4, with 18 bases in between. The CDR3 runs 15 residues. Germline values: CDR1 MNHNS, CDR2 SASEGT. The CDR3 nucleotides read TGTGCCAGCAGAGGAGGACAGTGGGGGGTAGAGACCCAGTACTTC. Translated, it gives CASRGGQWGVETQYF.

The chain carries TRBV4-1 and TRBJ2-3; D is unresolved. Per the germline V gene, CDR1 is MGHRA and CDR2 is YSYEKL. This CDR3 has 14 residues. With 0 bases removed from V and 2 bases from J, the gap between germline ends came to 6 bases. For the CDR3, the DNA is TGCGCCAGCAGCCAAGAGAAAAACACAGATACGCAGTATTTT. It translates to CASSQEKNTDTQYF.

The chain has TRBV28 and TRBJ1-1; D is unresolved. CDR3 length: 15 residues. Germline CDR1 reads MDHEN; CDR2 reads SYDVKM. Trimming pared 2 bases from V and 4 bases from J, leaving 14 bases between. The CDR3 loop reads CASSLVPRGFTEAFF. The CDR3 coding sequence is TGTGCCAGCAGTTTAGTCCCGCGGGGATTCACTGAAGCTTTCTTT.

This clone appeared a single time. The chain links TRBV6-5 to TRBJ2-1, with 8 bases identical to TRBD2. Germline-derived CDR1 and CDR2 are MNHEY and SVGAGI. CDR3 length equals 12 residues. With 6 bases clipped from V and 8 bases from J, the junction kept 3 bases outside the gene matches. CDR3 sequence (DNA): TGTGCCAGCAGCCTCGGGGGGGATGAGCAGTTCTTC. Protein: CASSLGGDEQFF.

This chain uses TRBV27 with TRBJ1-6; no clear D. The CDR3 length is 13 residues. CDR1 and CDR2 from the germline V gene are MNHEY and SMNVEV (reference sequence). V lost 5 bases and J lost 13, with 15 bases in between. The CDR3 DNA reads TGTGCCAGCAGTGTAGGACCCCGTGTGCCCCTCCACTTT. As protein: CASSVGPRVPLHF.

The rearrangement uses TRBV5-4 and TRBJ1-1; no reliable D call. The CDR3 has 12 residues. Trimming stripped 5 bases from V and 5 bases from J, with 10 bases between. CDR1 and CDR2 (germline): SGHNT, YYREEE (reference sequence). CDR3 DNA: TGTGCCAGCAGTGGGGTTACGACTGAAGCTTTCTTT. It yields the protein CASSGVTTEAFF.

The chain combines TRBV19 with TRBJ2-1, with D maybe TRBD1 (5 bases). This CDR3 spans 16 amino acids. Per germline, CDR1 LNHDA and CDR2 SQIVND (reference sequence). V lost 0 bases, J lost 6 bases, and 15 bases lay in between. CDR3 sequence reads: CASSIDPLERGNEQFF. CDR3 coding DNA: TGTGCCAGTAGTATAGATCCGTTAGAAAGGGGCAATGAGCAGTTCTTC.

The chain is built from TRBV10-1 and TRBJ2-2; 9 bases fit TRBD1. The CDR3 runs to 16 residues. Germline V gene lookup returns CDR1 WNHNN and CDR2 SYGVQD (reference sequence). V dropped 0 bases and J dropped 2; count of bases not matched to a gene: 1. The CDR3 loop is CASSESGQGNTGELFF. The CDR3 DNA is TGCGCCAGCAGTGAGTCGGGACAGGGTAACACCGGGGAGCTGTTTTTT.